Listed below are T cell receptor beta chains from one sample, sequenced in a study of T cell responses to AZD1222 COVID-19 vaccine. Libraries were prepared by immunoSEQ multiplex PCR; TCRdb keeps only in-frame clonotypes and omits some of them. Among 65,000 to 75,000 clones listed, 80% were seen once. The starting material was peripheral blood, obtained 28 days after the second AZD1222 dose. The receptors originated from an adult who received the AZD1222 COVID-19 vaccine. Each CDR3 is given with its conserved first and last residue. D genes are given only for firm matches. A clone size is listed for some rows: how often the clone was seen (once, few, many), or a class if it is expanded.

j_call v_call d_call clone_size cdr3_nt cdr3_aa
TRBJ2-1 TRBV11-3 - - TGTGCCAGCAGCTTAGGGGCTGGTCCCCTGGATGAGCAGTTCTTC CASSLGAGPLDEQFF
TRBJ2-1 TRBV3-1/TRBV3-2 TRBD2 - TGTGCCAGCAGCCCCGCGGCCTTAGCGGGCGCAGGTGAGCAGTTCTTC CASSPAALAGAGEQFF
TRBJ1-1 TRBV18 TRBD1 few TGTGCCAGCTCACAGGGGGCGGACACTGAAGCTTTCTTT CASSQGADTEAFF
TRBJ1-4 TRBV7-9 - - TGTGCCAGCAGCTTAAGGGGGACTAATGAAAAACTGTTTTTT CASSLRGTNEKLFF
TRBJ1-2 TRBV24-1 - - TGTGCCACCAGTGATGGCGGGCCCCCGTACGACTATGGCTACACCTTC CATSDGGPPYDYGYTF
TRBJ2-3 TRBV7-2 - - TGTGCCAGCAGCTACATCCCGGGACACGAGATAACAGATACGCAGTATTTT CASSYIPGHEITDTQYF
TRBJ2-5 TRBV7-9 TRBD2 - TGTGCCAGCAGCCCTGGACTAGCGGGATTTTCTAAAGAGACCCAGTACTTC CASSPGLAGFSKETQYF
TRBJ2-7 TRBV7-2 - - TGTGCCAGCAGCAAAACCCCCACCTACGAGCAGTACTTC CASSKTPTYEQYF
TRBJ2-5 TRBV7-9 TRBD2 - TGTGCCAGCAGCTCATTTAGCGGGAGTGGGGAGACCCAGTACTTC CASSSFSGSGETQYF
TRBJ2-3 TRBV24-1 - - TGTGCCACCAGTGTAGTGACCGCAGATACGCAGTATTTT CATSVVTADTQYF
TRBJ2-1 TRBV6-6 - - TGTGCCAGCACCCCGACCGGGGGCACCTACAATGAGCAGTTCTTC CASTPTGGTYNEQFF
TRBJ2-1 TRBV29-1 - - TGCAGCGTTGGGGCAGGTCAGAATGAGCAGTTCTTC CSVGAGQNEQFF
TRBJ1-2 TRBV28 - - TGTGCCAGCAGTTTAGTGGTCTATGGCTACACCTTC CASSLVVYGYTF
TRBJ2-2 TRBV4-3 - - TGCGCCAGCAGCCAAGACTCGAACACCGGGGAGCTGTTTTTT CASSQDSNTGELFF
TRBJ2-7 TRBV27 - - TGTGCCAGCTCTCTGTCGGGCTATGTCTACGAGCAGTACTTC CASSLSGYVYEQYF
TRBJ2-7 TRBV24-1 - - TGTGCCACCAGTGATTTGTCGGGGGACGAGCAGTACTTC CATSDLSGDEQYF
TRBJ2-2 TRBV3-1/TRBV3-2 - - TGTGCCAGCAGACCTGCGACAGCGAACACCGGGGAGCTGTTTTTT CASRPATANTGELFF
TRBJ2-1 TRBV21-1 - - TGTGCCAGCAGCAATGGACGGCCCAGGGATGAGCAGTTCTTC CASSNGRPRDEQFF
TRBJ1-1 TRBV5-1 - - TGCGCCAGCAGCCCGGCCGGAGGACGAAGGAACACTGAAGCTTTCTTT CASSPAGGRRNTEAFF
TRBJ2-5 TRBV30 TRBD2 - TGTGCCTGGACAAGGGGGACTAGCGGGGAGACCCAGTACTTC CAWTRGTSGETQYF
TRBJ2-5 TRBV28 TRBD2 - TGTGCCAGCAACCGGGGTAGCGGGGCAGGGGAAGAGACCCAGTACTTC CASNRGSGAGEETQYF
TRBJ2-3 TRBV9 - - TGTGCCAGCAGCGCCCGGACCGGAGCGACAGAAGATACGCAGTATTTT CASSARTGATEDTQYF
TRBJ2-7 TRBV7-9 - - TGTGCCAGCAGCGCGCCGGTGGGGGTTACCTACGAGCAGTACTTC CASSAPVGVTYEQYF
TRBJ2-1 TRBV29-1 TRBD2 - TGCAGCGTTGGGGGGGGACTAGCTTCTGAGCAGTTCTTC CSVGGGLASEQFF
TRBJ1-3 TRBV18 - few TGTGCCAGCTCACCTTACGACCCCAGTGGTGGAAACACCATATATTTT CASSPYDPSGGNTIYF
TRBJ2-5 TRBV5-1 TRBD2 - TGCGCCAGCAGCGAGGGACTAGAGTTCGTAGAGACCCAGTACTTC CASSEGLEFVETQYF
TRBJ2-1 TRBV11-3 - - TGTGCCAGCAGCCCACTTGGGGGTATCTCCTACAATGAGCAGTTCTTC CASSPLGGISYNEQFF
TRBJ2-3 TRBV19 - - TGTGCCACATCTAGGGGGAGGGCGTTCACAGATACGCAGTATTTT CATSRGRAFTDTQYF
TRBJ2-5 TRBV11-2 - - TGTGCCAGCAGCCCCAGGACGTACTTTAACGGAGAGACCCAGTACTTC CASSPRTYFNGETQYF
TRBJ1-5 TRBV2 - - TGTGCCAGCAGTGATGGGGCCGCAAATCAGCCCCAGCATTTT CASSDGAANQPQHF
TRBJ2-2 TRBV5-6 - - TGTGCCAGCAGCTTGGGTAGCGCCGGGGAGCTGTTTTTT CASSLGSAGELFF
TRBJ1-1 TRBV28 - - TGTGCCAGCAGTTTCCCGCTTACGGGTATGAACACTGAAGCTTTCTTT CASSFPLTGMNTEAFF
TRBJ2-1 TRBV19 TRBD2 - TGTGCCAGTAGAGAGACTAGCGGGACCTACAATGAGCAGTTCTTC CASRETSGTYNEQFF
TRBJ1-5 TRBV2 - - TGTGCCAGCAGGCGTGGAGGGGATGGCAATCAGCCCCAGCATTTT CASRRGGDGNQPQHF
TRBJ1-2 TRBV27 TRBD1 few TGTGCCAGCAGTTACGGGACAGGGATCGGCTACACCTTC CASSYGTGIGYTF
TRBJ2-1 TRBV3-1/TRBV3-2 TRBD2 - TGTGCCAGCAGCCATGTTTTCGGGGGGGCCCAGGATGAGCAGTTCTTC CASSHVFGGAQDEQFF
TRBJ2-1 TRBV30 TRBD2 - TGTGCCTGGAGTGGGGGGGGGAATGAGCAGTTCTTC CAWSGGGNEQFF
TRBJ2-1 TRBV6-5 - - TGTGCCAGCAGTTACGGCCCCAATGAGCAGTTCTTC CASSYGPNEQFF
TRBJ2-7 TRBV5-1 TRBD2 - TGCGCCAGCAGCCCAGGACTAGCGGGTTACGAGCAGTACTTC CASSPGLAGYEQYF
TRBJ1-5 TRBV20-1 - - TGCAGTGCTAGTAGGGACACTCAAAACCCCAATCAGCCCCAGCATTTT CSASRDTQNPNQPQHF
TRBJ1-1 TRBV9 - - TGTGCCAGCAGCGTAGGTCTGGGTGGCACTGAAGCTTTCTTT CASSVGLGGTEAFF
TRBJ2-2 TRBV24-1 - - TGTGCCACCAGTGATTCTGGGGAATCCGGGGAGCTGTTTTTT CATSDSGESGELFF
TRBJ1-2 TRBV30 - - TGTGCCTGGAGTTCCGACAGTAACTATGGCTACACCTTC CAWSSDSNYGYTF
TRBJ2-1 TRBV14 - - TGTGCCAGCAGCCAAAGGGGGATGCAGTTCTTC CASSQRGMQFF
TRBJ1-1 TRBV13 - few TGTGCCAGCAGCTTAGGTGGCGGGGTCGGCACTGAAGCTTTCTTT CASSLGGGVGTEAFF
TRBJ1-5 TRBV2 TRBD1 - TGTGCCAGCAAGACCGGGACAGGGGGCAATCAGCCCCAGCATTTT CASKTGTGGNQPQHF
TRBJ2-3 TRBV6-6 - - TGTGCCAGCAAGGACGCTAGCGACTACTCCACAGATACGCAGTATTTT CASKDASDYSTDTQYF
TRBJ1-1 TRBV30 - - TGTGCCTGGTCCGGACAGATCGACACTGAAGCTTTCTTT CAWSGQIDTEAFF
TRBJ2-7 TRBV24-1 - - TGTGCCACCAGTGACCAGCGGTCACCGGGCGAGCAGTACTTC CATSDQRSPGEQYF